This T cell receptor (beta chain) was found in a study of T cell responses to AZD1222 COVID-19 vaccine (dated by TCRdb to the early 2020s). Background for the entire study: AZD1222 recipients with second doses at about 4 weeks or about 12 weeks were pooled, because spike-specific TCR depth and breadth did not differ between schedules. TCR sequencing was performed for fewer than 250 trial participants, of whom about 210 were given two doses of AZD1222 and approximately 25 were given two doses of MenACWY control vaccine. Trial participants were enrolled by age into 18-55, 56-69 and 70-plus year subgroups, with roughly 160, 29 and 62 TCR-sequenced participants respectively.

General conclusions and limits of the study: Vaccine-associated CD4 TCRs spanned the whole spike protein, with dominant responses in regions 160-218 and 743-854. Epitopes outside the regions mutated in the B.1.351 and B.1.1.7 variants were reportedly recognized by nearly half of the unique spike-specific TCRs. Conclusions about previously exposed vaccinees were limited because only six AZD1222 recipients were SARS-CoV-2 seropositive at baseline. The 56-69-year group was small, and its depth increase did not reach significance, likely because of low power. Participants were mostly white British and included more females than males, and it was suggested by the authors that clonal diversity may have been underestimated. After two AZD1222 doses, spike-specific TCR breadth and depth were significantly higher than at day 0 and than in MenACWY recipients. Because no day 14 peak-response samples were available, the repertoires could be characterized only after the peak T cell response.

Per the publication, the time point label means: baseline before first vaccination. Samples from vaccinated people were obtained from the UK trials COV001 and COV002, which included a single-blind randomized controlled phase 2/3 trial of AZD1222 (ChAdOx1 nCoV-19) in healthy adults. For TCRbeta chain sequencing, PBMC samples were collected from trial participants at day 0 and at day 28 after the second dose. The CDR3 regions of human TCRbeta chains were analyzed by immunosequencing. In the original analysis: TCRs in the repertoires were compared against a reference library of SARS-CoV-2-specific TCRs that had been generated with the MIRA antigen-specificity platform. Breadth was defined as the fraction of unique TCRs that were SARS-CoV-2-associated, and depth was defined as the fraction of total T cells that were SARS-CoV-2-associated. Using the MIRA data, each spike-specific TCR was mapped to the spike region that the TCR reacts to and placed in a CD4 or CD8 class. Log10-transformed breadth and depth values were compared by one-way ANOVA with Sidak's multiple comparisons tests. In its TCRdb copy, this immuneACCESS table keeps in-frame sequences only and misses some clones. Where compared with another copy, unresolved V genes explain less than half of these, and the others have no known cause. The V and J calls and clone size are taken from that table; D and trimming were inferred from the DNA. The sample profile shows 80,000 to 90,000 clones; around nine tenths of them were found once. The top ten clones comprise around 2.2% of the sample.

The CDR3 runs 14 residues from the cysteine to the phenylalanine. Only the CDR3 part of the read is kept: 42 bases, read in frame from the first base. Trimming costs V 1 base and J 2 bases, and their ends lie 9 bases apart. Per the germline V gene, SGHNT is the CDR1 and YENEEA is the CDR2. Worth noting for this clone: It has no known antigen specificity. Base-call qualities are not available, and no considerably larger clone is one nucleotide away.

This specimen consisted of peripheral blood, obtained on day 0 of AZD1222 vaccination. The V gene is TRBV11-3 and the J gene is TRBJ2-7, with the D gene call left open. This receptor was taken from an adult in good health. The DNA sequence is as follows: TGTGCCAGCAGCTTAGTAAACTTTACCTACGAGCAGTACTTC. It encodes CASSLVNFTYEQYF.